This is a list of T cell receptor beta chains from one sample in a study of blood T cells in healthy people across ages. TCRdb fed the 5' RACE reads into MiXCR, producing one record per CDR3 protein. The table has approximately 690,000 distinct CDR3 sequences, approximately 40% seen once; the top ten hold roughly 30%. Sequenced: blood. Receptors originate from a man aged 80 or over in good health. Each CDR3 is given with its conserved first and last residue. The order of the fields is J gene, V gene, clone size, D gene, CDR3 DNA, CDR3 protein. A D gene is named only where the DNA matches it firmly. Some rows have no size entry. The others give once, few or many, or a class for an expanded clone.

j_gene: TRBJ2-7
v_gene: TRBV7-2
abundance: many
d_gene: NA
CDR3nt: TGTGCCAGCAGTCAGGGGGACTATTCCTACGAGCAGTACTTC
CDR3aa: CASSQGDYSYEQYF

j_gene: TRBJ1-4
v_gene: TRBV7-2
abundance: NA
d_gene: TRBD1
CDR3nt: TGTGCCAGCAGCGGCAGGGGGATTAATGAAAAACTGTTTTTT
CDR3aa: CASSGRGINEKLFF

j_gene: TRBJ2-3
v_gene: TRBV20-1
abundance: once
d_gene: NA
CDR3nt: TGCAGTGCTAGTACGGGAGCCTCAGATACGCAGTATTTT
CDR3aa: CSASTGASDTQYF

j_gene: TRBJ2-5
v_gene: TRBV2
abundance: few
d_gene: NA
CDR3nt: TGTGCCAGTACGTTAACCGGGACCCACCAAGAGACCCAGTACTTC
CDR3aa: CASTLTGTHQETQYF

j_gene: TRBJ2-5
v_gene: TRBV6-2/TRBV6-3
abundance: NA
d_gene: TRBD2
CDR3nt: TGTGCCAGCAGTTTCTTTAAGACAGTCCCGCGGGAGCAGTACTTC
CDR3aa: CASSFFKTVPREQYF

j_gene: TRBJ2-7
v_gene: TRBV20-1
abundance: few
d_gene: NA
CDR3nt: TGCAGTGCTAATCAGGGATTAAGCAACGAGCAGTACTTC
CDR3aa: CSANQGLSNEQYF

j_gene: TRBJ2-1
v_gene: TRBV29-1
abundance: few
d_gene: NA
CDR3nt: TGCAGCGTTGAAGAGCAGCGGGTTGAGAGAAATGAGCAGTTCTTC
CDR3aa: CSVEEQRVERNEQFF

j_gene: TRBJ2-3
v_gene: TRBV20-1
abundance: few
d_gene: TRBD2
CDR3nt: TGCAGTGCTAGAGATTACAAGCGGGGGGGAGCCAATTTGAATACGCAGTATTTT
CDR3aa: CSARDYKRGGANLNTQYF

j_gene: TRBJ2-7
v_gene: TRBV7-2
abundance: NA
d_gene: NA
CDR3nt: TGTGCCAGCAGCTTAGCTTATAGAGGGGATTCCTACGAGCAGTACTTC
CDR3aa: CASSLAYRGDSYEQYF

j_gene: TRBJ2-3
v_gene: TRBV15
abundance: NA
d_gene: TRBD1
CDR3nt: TGTGCCACCAGCAGTCCCCCTGGGACAGGGGAAGATACGCAGTATTTT
CDR3aa: CATSSPPGTGEDTQYF

j_gene: TRBJ2-5
v_gene: TRBV7-9
abundance: NA
d_gene: NA
CDR3nt: TGTGCCAGCACAAAAGACGGGGCCCAAGAGACCCAGTACTTC
CDR3aa: CASTKDGAQETQYF

j_gene: TRBJ2-7
v_gene: TRBV20-1
abundance: NA
d_gene: NA
CDR3nt: TGCAGTGCTAGGGTACTAGGGGGCGAGCAGTACTTC
CDR3aa: CSARVLGGEQYF

j_gene: TRBJ2-1
v_gene: TRBV9
abundance: few
d_gene: NA
CDR3nt: TGTGCCAGCAGCGAAAGACAGGGAGGGCACAATGAGCAGTTCTTC
CDR3aa: CASSERQGGHNEQFF

j_gene: TRBJ1-2
v_gene: TRBV9
abundance: NA
d_gene: TRBD1
CDR3nt: TGTGCCAGCAGCCCCTCCGGGACAGGGTTCCCGAACTATGGCTACACCTTC
CDR3aa: CASSPSGTGFPNYGYTF

j_gene: TRBJ2-5
v_gene: TRBV7-2
abundance: few
d_gene: NA
CDR3nt: TGTGCCAGCAGCTTAGACGGGACAAAAAAAGAGACCCAGTACTTC
CDR3aa: CASSLDGTKKETQYF

j_gene: TRBJ2-1
v_gene: TRBV20-1
abundance: few
d_gene: NA
CDR3nt: TGCAGTGCTAAAGGATGGGGTTACAATGAGCAGTTCTTC
CDR3aa: CSAKGWGYNEQFF

j_gene: TRBJ1-4
v_gene: TRBV7-9
abundance: NA
d_gene: NA
CDR3nt: TGTGCCAGCAGTCGGGACGGGTCTAATGAAAAACTGTTTTTT
CDR3aa: CASSRDGSNEKLFF